This T cell receptor beta chain was sequenced during a study of Ad26.COV2.S vaccination and SARS-CoV-2 variants. Study-wide points: A substantial breadth of spike-specific CD8+ and CD4+ T cell responses after vaccination has been reported.

A word on this clone: The antigen remains undetermined.

Method: immunoSEQ multiplex PCR; TCRdb's copy keeps in-frame clones and lacks some. The sample has roughly 330,000 clones; roughly 90% are singletons. This CDR3 is 13 amino acids long. V was pared by 5 bases and J by 6 bases, with 13 bases between. The treatment: roughly 18 received Ad26.COV2.S at low or high dose, single or two shots; roughly five received placebo; per-sample allocation not given. The samples date from day 63 after the first vaccine or placebo injection. The origin of this receptor is a person between 18 and 59 years old who received the Ad26.COV2.S COVID-19 vaccine or a placebo. The material was peripheral blood, obtained in a trial of Ad26.COV2.S vaccine versus placebo. This sequence joins TRBV12-3 or TRBV12-4 and TRBJ1-1; no clear D. As DNA, the CDR3 is TGTGCCAGCAGTCCCGGGTTGGGCCCTGAAGCTTTCTTT. Protein sequence: CASSPGLGPEAFF.